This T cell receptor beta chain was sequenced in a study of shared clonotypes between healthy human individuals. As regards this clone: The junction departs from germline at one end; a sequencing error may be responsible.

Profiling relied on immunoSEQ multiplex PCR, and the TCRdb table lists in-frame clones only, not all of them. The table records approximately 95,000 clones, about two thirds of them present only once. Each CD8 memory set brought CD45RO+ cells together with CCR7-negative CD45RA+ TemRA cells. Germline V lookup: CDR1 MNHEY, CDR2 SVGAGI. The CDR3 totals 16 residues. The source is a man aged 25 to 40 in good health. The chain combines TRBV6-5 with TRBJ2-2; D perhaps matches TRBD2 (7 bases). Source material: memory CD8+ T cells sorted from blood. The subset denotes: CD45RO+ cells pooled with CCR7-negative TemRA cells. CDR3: CASSYRTAGSTRELFF. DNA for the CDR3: TGTGCCAGCAGTTATCGGACAGCGGGGTCCACCCGGGAGCTGTTTTTT.